A single T cell receptor (beta chain) is shown here with its context. Treatment described: oral pan-JAK inhibitor, 5-10 mg twice daily. PBMCs yielded sorted CD4+ and CD8+ T cells. The sample originates from a study of CD8+ T cells in alopecia areata. Sequencing relied on a cDNA template that was reverse transcribed from extracted RNA. Data came from immunoSEQ multiplex PCR; TCRdb stores just in-frame clones and leaves some out. This table holds 98,000 or so clones, approximately 60% found once. Germline CDR1 is LNHDA and CDR2 is SQIVND (reference sequence). V was shortened by 3 bases and J by 5 bases, with 5 bases between the two germline ends. The CDR3 length is 11 residues.

Sequenced here: CD8+ T cells sorted from blood, sampled at week 4, from a patient treated with tofacitinib. The source of this sequence is a human donor with alopecia areata. The chain carries TRBV19 and TRBJ2-7, with D hard to call. CDR3 DNA sequence: TGTGCCAGTAGTATTTTCGACGAGCAGTACTTC. This translates into CASSIFDEQYF.